The rows below give T cell receptor beta chains drawn from one sample of a study of graft-versus-host responses after intestinal transplantation. Libraries were prepared by immunoSEQ multiplex PCR; TCRdb keeps only in-frame clonotypes and omits some of them. This table has under 15,000 clones, around a third appearing once. The source was alloreactive CD8+ T cells from a mixed lymphocyte reaction culture, collected before intestinal transplant. The source is a human patient who received an intestinal transplant. Each CDR3 is given with its conserved first and last residue. The D gene is left open where the match is weak. Clone size is stated in some rows and not others, as once, few, many or a class when expanded.

TRBJ2-7,.,TRBV5-6,few,TGTGCCAGCAGCTTGGGCATATCCTACGAGCAGTACTTC,CASSLGISYEQYF
TRBJ2-5,.,TRBV7-9,once,TGTGCCAGCAGACTAAGCGGAATGGGGTCCGTGTTGGAGACCCAGTACTTC,CASRLSGMGSVLETQYF
TRBJ1-1,.,TRBV4-1,few,TGCGCCAGCAGCCAAGTTGGGTACACTGAAGCTTTCTTT,CASSQVGYTEAFF
TRBJ2-5,TRBD2,TRBV7-9,.,TGTGCCAGCAGCTTAGATCGTCAGGCGCTAGCGGGGGGCTTGTATAACTTC,CASSLDRQALAGGLYNF
TRBJ1-3,TRBD1,TRBV11-2,.,TGTGCCAGCAGCTTAGTGGAAGGGACAGACTACTCTGGAAACACCATATATTTT,CASSLVEGTDYSGNTIYF
TRBJ1-4,.,TRBV11-2,once,TGTGCCAGCAGCCCCTCCGGGTTAGATGAAAAACTGTTTTTT,CASSPSGLDEKLFF
TRBJ1-1,.,TRBV4-3,.,TGCGCCAGCAGCCAAGGGGACACGAACACTGAAGCTTTCTTT,CASSQGDTNTEAFF
TRBJ2-1,.,TRBV29-1,few,TGCAGCGTCGCTGGGACACTCGGTAGGGATTACAATGAGCAGTTCTTC,CSVAGTLGRDYNEQFF
TRBJ1-6,.,TRBV6-4,.,TGTGCCAGCAGTGACTTTCCCTTTTCGTCAGATTCACCCCTCCACTTT,CASSDFPFSSDSPLHF
TRBJ2-7,.,TRBV4-3,few,TGCGCCAGCAGTCTCCTTGGTACAGGACCCTACGAGCAGTACTTC,CASSLLGTGPYEQYF
TRBJ2-7,.,TRBV27,.,TGTGCCAGCAGTTTGTCCAGGGGAGGAGGCGAGCAGTACTTC,CASSLSRGGGEQYF
TRBJ1-1,.,TRBV7-8,few,TGTGCCAGCAGCTCCACCCTGTACACTGAAGCTTTCTTT,CASSSTLYTEAFF
TRBJ1-6,TRBD1,TRBV27,medium-sized,TGTGCCAGCAGTTTAGGGGGGCAGGGGGGATCACCCCTCCACTTT,CASSLGGQGGSPLHF
TRBJ2-3,.,TRBV7-9,.,TGTGCCAGCAGCTTAGGCATCACTAGCACAGATACGCAGTATTTT,CASSLGITSTDTQYF
TRBJ2-7,TRBD1,TRBV5-1,.,TGCGCCAGCCAGAGGGGGACAGGGTCCTACGAGCAGTACTTC,CASQRGTGSYEQYF
TRBJ1-6,TRBD1,TRBV18,once,TGTGCCAGCTCACCTCTTGGACAGGGGATGAGGGCACCCCTCCACTTT,CASSPLGQGMRAPLHF
TRBJ2-6,TRBD1,TRBV18,.,TGTGCCAGCTCACTACGGACAGGGACTGGGGCCAACGTCCTGACTTTC,CASSLRTGTGANVLTF
TRBJ1-1,.,TRBV4-2,.,TGTGCCAGCAGCCAAGATTTCGGCTTGAACACTGAAGCTTTCTTT,CASSQDFGLNTEAFF
TRBJ2-3,TRBD1,TRBV29-1,few,TGCAGCGTTGCCGGACAGGAACCCCCTAGCACAGATACGCAGTATTTT,CSVAGQEPPSTDTQYF
TRBJ2-7,.,TRBV4-3,.,TGCGCCAGCAGCCAAGAAAGGACGGGACTGGACGAGCAGTACTTC,CASSQERTGLDEQYF
TRBJ2-2,.,TRBV7-7,.,TGTGCCAGCAGCACCTGGGCAGGGGCGAACACCGGGGAGCTGTTTTTT,CASSTWAGANTGELFF
TRBJ1-6,.,TRBV11-2,medium-sized,TGTGCCAGCAGCCCTGACGGGGGCCTTTTTTCACCCCTCCACTTT,CASSPDGGLFSPLHF
TRBJ2-7,TRBD2,TRBV2,.,TGTGCCAGCCTGGGACTAGCGGGGTACGAGCAGTACTTC,CASLGLAGYEQYF
TRBJ2-1,TRBD2,TRBV29-1,.,TGCAGCGTTGAAGGCCTAGCGGGGGGGAGAACCTACAATGAGCAGTTCTTC,CSVEGLAGGRTYNEQFF
TRBJ1-1,TRBD1,TRBV27,few,TGTGCCAGCAGTCTCCATACAGGGGCAGGCGAAGCTTTCTTT,CASSLHTGAGEAFF
TRBJ1-1,.,TRBV19,few,TGTGCCAGCAGACCCGGGGACACTGAAGCTTTCTTT,CASRPGDTEAFF
TRBJ2-1,.,TRBV9,.,TGTGCCAGCAGCGTAGGGTCAGGAGGAGATGAGCAGTTCTTC,CASSVGSGGDEQFF
TRBJ2-1,TRBD1,TRBV29-1,.,TGCAGCGTCCCCGGGACAGACTTCTACAATGAGCAGTTCTTC,CSVPGTDFYNEQFF
TRBJ2-7,.,TRBV7-2,.,TGTGCCAGCGGAATAAGCTCCTACGAGCAGTACTTC,CASGISSYEQYF
TRBJ1-4,TRBD1,TRBV30,few,TGTGCCTGGGGGACAGGGGGCAATGAAAAACTGTTTTTT,CAWGTGGNEKLFF
TRBJ1-1,.,TRBV13,.,TGTGCCAGCAGCTTAGGTCCGGGAACTGAAGCTTTCTTT,CASSLGPGTEAFF
TRBJ1-4,TRBD1,TRBV14,.,TGTGCCAGCAGCCAAGAGGGCCCGGGACAGGGGGCAGTAAGACTGTTTTTT,CASSQEGPGQGAVRLFF
TRBJ2-1,.,TRBV6-5,.,TGTGCCAGCAGCTATACAGGGAATGAGCAGTTCTTC,CASSYTGNEQFF
TRBJ2-7,.,TRBV15,.,TGTGCCACCAGCAGTTCCCCTATGACAGCCGCCCTGGAGCAGTACTTC,CATSSSPMTAALEQYF
TRBJ2-5,.,TRBV5-1,.,TGCGCCAGCAGCCCCCGGGGCCCCATCGGAGAGACCCAGTACTTC,CASSPRGPIGETQYF
TRBJ1-1,.,TRBV5-1,.,TGCGCCAGCAGGGTTGTAAGTACTGAAGCTTTCTTT,CASRVVSTEAFF
TRBJ1-2,TRBD1,TRBV15,.,TGTGCCACCAGCAGATCTCTACAGGGGGCGCTTGGCTACACCTTC,CATSRSLQGALGYTF
TRBJ1-1,.,TRBV7-9,.,TGTGCCAGCAGCTTAGTGGGAGAGAACACTGAAGCTTTCTTT,CASSLVGENTEAFF
TRBJ2-7,TRBD1,TRBV6-1,.,TGTGCCAGCAGTATAGGACAGGGGTCTTCCTACGAGCAGTACTTC,CASSIGQGSSYEQYF
TRBJ2-5,.,TRBV14,.,TGTGCCAGCAGCCAAGACTCCAATGAGGGAGGTGGGACCCAGTACTTC,CASSQDSNEGGGTQYF
TRBJ2-5,TRBD1,TRBV6-1,.,TGTGCCAGCAGTCCCTGGACAGGGAAAGAGACCCAGTACTTC,CASSPWTGKETQYF
TRBJ2-6,.,TRBV19,few,TGTGCCAGTAGTATCGGGGGCTCTGGGGCCAACGTCCTGACTTTC,CASSIGGSGANVLTF
TRBJ2-1,.,TRBV19,medium-sized,TGTGCCAGTAGTATAGGAGGAGGGTGGAATGAGCAGTTCTTC,CASSIGGGWNEQFF
TRBJ1-2,.,TRBV27,.,TGTGCCAGCAGTTTACTGTCAGGACAGCCAAGGAGGTATGGCTACACCTTC,CASSLLSGQPRRYGYTF
TRBJ1-4,.,TRBV2,.,TGTGCCTCGGACAACCCAAGAAATGAAAAACTGTTTTTT,CASDNPRNEKLFF
TRBJ2-5,.,TRBV11-2,few,TGTGCCAGCAGCTTGGGCGCAGGACAAGAGACCCAGTACTTC,CASSLGAGQETQYF
TRBJ1-2,TRBD1,TRBV7-9,medium-sized,TGTGCCAGCAGCTTAGCGACCGGTCAGGGGGTAGATGGCTACACCTTC,CASSLATGQGVDGYTF
TRBJ1-1,TRBD1,TRBV6-5,few,TGTGCCAGCGCGGACAGGATGAACACTGAAGCTTTCTTT,CASADRMNTEAFF
TRBJ2-1,.,TRBV27,.,TGTGCCAGCAGTAGATCGTCCGCCAAGTACAATGAGCAGTTCTTC,CASSRSSAKYNEQFF
TRBJ2-7,.,TRBV7-9,medium-sized,TGTGCCAGCAGCTTAGGACAGCTCTACGAGCAGTACTTC,CASSLGQLYEQYF
TRBJ2-7,.,TRBV5-6,few,TGTGCCAGCAGCTTCAGGGGCCTCTACTACGAGCAGTACTTC,CASSFRGLYYEQYF
TRBJ2-3,TRBD2,TRBV6-1,.,TGTGCCAGCAGTGAGGGACTAGCGGGGGCGACAGATACGCAGTATTTT,CASSEGLAGATDTQYF
TRBJ1-1,.,TRBV21-1,.,TGTGCCAGCTGGGTCTGTGGACGGGCCCTGAACACTGAAGCTTTCTTT,CASWVCGRALNTEAFF
TRBJ2-7,TRBD1,TRBV29-1,.,TGCAGCGTTGAGGCAGAGGACAGGGGATTCTACGAGCAGTACTTC,CSVEAEDRGFYEQYF
TRBJ1-2,TRBD1,TRBV5-5,medium-sized,TGTGCCAGCAGCTTGGCTGGACAGGACCATCTCTATGGCTACACCTTC,CASSLAGQDHLYGYTF
TRBJ1-5,.,TRBV7-8,.,TGTGCCAGCAGCTTAGGACGCTGGGGCAATCAGCCCCAGCATTTT,CASSLGRWGNQPQHF
TRBJ2-3,.,TRBV19,few,TGTGCCAGTAGTATAGATCCCCAGGGGTCAGATACGCAGTATTTT,CASSIDPQGSDTQYF
TRBJ1-2,.,TRBV19,.,TGTGCCAGTACCAGGGGTTATGGCTACACCTTC,CASTRGYGYTF
TRBJ1-5,TRBD1,TRBV27,few,TGTGCCAGCACCTCAACAGGGGGCAATCAGCCCCAGCATTTT,CASTSTGGNQPQHF
TRBJ2-3,.,TRBV2,.,TGTGCCAGCAGTTTCTCTTCTGTCCGGGCTAGCACAGATACGCAGTATTTT,CASSFSSVRASTDTQYF